The next 18 T cell receptor beta chains were all read from a single sample in a study of blood T cell repertoires in COVID-19 (dated by TCRdb to about 2020). To prepare the library, the immunoSEQ multiplex PCR assay was applied. In its TCRdb copy, this immuneACCESS table keeps in-frame sequences only and misses some clones. Where compared with another copy, unresolved V genes explain less than half of these, and the others have no known cause. Here the sample has about 210,000 clones; 80% occur a single time. The ten largest account for about 6.3% of the sample. Sequenced material: peripheral blood. These receptors were collected from a man between 60 and 75 years old with acute or convalescent COVID-19.

This clone was seen once. Other nucleotide sequences in the sample specify the same CDR3. V usage is TRBV2 and J usage is TRBJ1-5; a possible D gene is TRBD1 (6 bases). This CDR3 spans 13 amino acids. Trimming removed 4 bases at V and 7 bases at J, with 11 bases between. The V gene's germline CDR1 is SNHLY and CDR2 FYNNEI. Here the CDR3 reads CASSGGRGQPQHF. In DNA form, the CDR3 reads TGTGCCAGCAGTGGAGGCAGGGGACAGCCCCAGCATTTT.

The chain has TRBV5-5 and TRBJ1-2; 8 nucleotides agree with TRBD1. The CDR3 sequence is 14 residues long. V shed 4 bases and J 2 bases; nucleotides not matched to a gene: 4. Per the germline V gene, CDR1 is SGHKS and CDR2 is YYEKEE (reference sequence). The CDR3 bases are TGTGCCAGCAGCCCCGGACAGGGAAACTATGGCTACACCTTC. Amino acids: CASSPGQGNYGYTF.

The chain has TRBV4-2 and TRBJ1-1; D unresolved. Trimming shortened V by 0 bases and J by 1 base, and 12 bases separated the two germline ends. This CDR3 is built from 16 residues. The germline V gene has CDR1 LGHNA and CDR2 YNFKEQ. The CDR3 reads CASSQDSLPRNTEAFF. The CDR3 coding sequence is TGTGCCAGCAGCCAAGATTCCCTCCCTCGGAACACTGAAGCTTTCTTT.

The CDR3: CASSSYRDTSFTDTQYF. The CDR3 DNA follows: TGTGCCAGCAGCTCGTACCGGGACACGAGTTTCACAGATACGCAGTATTTT. The V call is TRBV14, the J call TRBJ2-3, with a tentative D call TRBD1 (6 bases). The CDR3 covers 17 residues. V gave up 5 bases and J gave up 2 bases, with 20 bases separating them. Germline V gives CDR1 SGHDN, CDR2 FVKESK.

This clone was found a few times. This chain joins TRBV24-1 and TRBJ1-5; D is ambiguous. The CDR3 sequence is 15 residues long. CDR1 and CDR2 (germline): KGHDR, SFDVKD. With 3 bases removed from V and 1 base from J, the gap between germline ends came to 9 bases. CDR3 DNA: TGTGCCACCAGTGATGACTTAAGAAGCAATCAGCCCCAGCATTTT. Translated: CATSDDLRSNQPQHF.

The gene calls are TRBV7-8 and TRBJ2-2, with a tentative D call TRBD2 (6 bases). This CDR3 is built from 17 residues. V was shortened by 1 base and J by 4 bases, with 16 bases between the two germline ends. In germline, CDR1 is SGHVS, CDR2 FQNEAQ. The CDR3 sequence: CASSLVVAGLATGELFF. The CDR3 nucleotides read TGTGCCAGCAGCTTAGTAGTGGCGGGGCTAGCCACCGGGGAGCTGTTTTTT.

CDR3: CATRGDRSPTDTQYF. The CDR3 DNA reads as TGTGCCACCAGGGGTGACAGGAGCCCTACAGATACGCAGTATTTT. The chain joins TRBV24-1 to TRBJ2-3, with a tentative D call TRBD1 (6 bases). V lost 7 bases and J 3 bases, leaving 16 bases between the germline ends. The CDR3 totals 15 residues. CDR1 KGHDR and CDR2 SFDVKD come from the germline V gene.

This chain connects TRBV30 to TRBJ1-5; possibly TRBD1 for D (5 bases). This CDR3 is 15 amino acids long. V was pared by 2 bases and J by 0 bases, with 11 bases between. CDR1 is GTSNPN, CDR2 SVGIG, per germline (reference sequence). This CDR3 reads CAWSLTAYSNQPQHF. As DNA, the CDR3 is TGTGCCTGGAGTTTGACAGCTTATAGCAATCAGCCCCAGCATTTT.

The genes are TRBV7-3 and TRBJ2-1; 14 bases fit TRBD2. Germline V gene lookup returns CDR1 SGHTA and CDR2 FQGTGA. With 3 bases clipped from V and 2 bases from J, the junction kept 6 bases outside the gene matches. The CDR3 contains 18 residues. CDR3 sequence: CASSFAGTSGGTYNEQFF. CDR3 DNA sequence: TGTGCCAGCAGCTTCGCCGGGACTAGCGGGGGAACCTACAATGAGCAGTTCTTC.

The genes are TRBV9 and TRBJ2-1; 9 nucleotides line up with TRBD1. Germline assignment: CDR1 SGDLS and CDR2 YYNGEE. J was trimmed by 1 base and V by 0 bases; bases with no gene match: 5. The CDR3 loop spans 17 amino acids. The CDR3 sequence is CASSVEGGTGSYNEQFF. CDR3 nucleotides: TGTGCCAGCAGCGTAGAGGGAGGGACAGGGTCCTACAATGAGCAGTTCTTC.

This clone was seen a handful of times. The J gene is TRBJ1-2, the V gene TRBV4-3, with D possibly TRBD1 on 5 matching bases. The V end lost 0 bases, the J end lost 3 bases, and 8 bases lay between the germline ends. This CDR3 is built from 14 residues. CDR1 and CDR2 from the germline V gene are LGHNA and YSLEER. Here the CDR3 reads CASSQETGDYGYTF. Here the CDR3 DNA reads TGCGCCAGCAGCCAAGAAACAGGCGACTATGGCTACACCTTC.

The V call is TRBV30, the J call TRBJ2-3; a possible D gene is TRBD1 (6 bases). CDR3 length: 15 amino acids. Germline assignment: CDR1 GTSNPN and CDR2 SVGIG (reference sequence). V shed 2 bases and J shed 4 bases, with 16 bases lying between them. The CDR3 loop is CAWSYRAPGADTQYF. CDR3 DNA: TGTGCCTGGAGTTACAGGGCCCCAGGGGCAGATACGCAGTATTTT.

The V call is TRBV3-1 (or the pseudogene TRBV3-2), the J call TRBJ2-4; 13 nucleotides match TRBD2. The CDR3 extends over 16 amino acids. J was trimmed by 7 bases and V by 1 base; bases with no gene match: 4. CDR1 is LGHDT and CDR2 is YNNKEL in the germline V gene (reference sequence). In DNA, the CDR3 is TGTGCCAGCAGCCAAGGACTAGCGGGAGGCAGGAACATTCAGTACTTC. It translates to CASSQGLAGGRNIQYF.

This clone was found a few times. V gene TRBV5-6 combines with J gene TRBJ2-1, with TRBD2 matching 9 bases. V lost 0 bases to trimming and J lost 13 bases; unmatched junction nucleotides: 11. The CDR3 has 15 residues. Germline V CDR1 and CDR2: SGHDT, YYEEEE. CDR3 amino acids: CASSLEVGSGSRQFF. CDR3 nucleotide sequence: TGTGCCAGCAGCTTGGAGGTTGGTAGCGGGAGTCGTCAGTTCTTC.

The chain has TRBV30 and TRBJ1-2; tentative D call: TRBD1 (5 bases). Between the trimmed V and J ends, which lost 0 bases and 11 bases, there was a span of 19 bases. Germline CDR1 is GTSNPN and CDR2 is SVGIG (reference sequence). The CDR3 spans 14 residues. The CDR3 is CAWSVPTRQTGYTF. The CDR3 coding sequence is TGTGCCTGGAGTGTACCCACTCGACAGACGGGTTACACCTTC.

Comments on this clone: The same CDR3 arises from other DNA sequences in this sample as well. The chain combines TRBV5-1 with TRBJ2-7; 14 nucleotides match TRBD2. Germline loops: CDR1 SGHRS, CDR2 YFSETQ. The CDR3 spans 15 residues. Trimming took 3 bases from V and 6 from J; bases not matched to a gene: 5. CDR3 coding DNA: TGCGCCAGCAGCTGGGGGACTAGCGGGGGTCGCGAGCAGTACTTC. This encodes CASSWGTSGGREQYF.

This clone was observed a few times. The rearrangement links TRBV5-1 to TRBJ1-2; 9 bases line up with TRBD1. CDR3 length equals 14 residues. V was clipped by 4 bases and J by 5 bases; unmatched bases: 6. The V gene's germline CDR1 is SGHRS and CDR2 YFSETQ. The CDR3, as DNA: TGCGCCAGCAGCGTGGGGGACAGGGATTATGGCTACACCTTC. Protein sequence: CASSVGDRDYGYTF.

This clone has just a few counts. The rearrangement links TRBV7-2 to TRBJ1-1; 10 nucleotides align to TRBD1. J gave up 2 bases and V 8 bases, and 11 bases lay outside the gene matches. Germline CDR1 reads SGHTA; CDR2 reads FQGNSA. There are 16 residues in the CDR3. CDR3 residues: CASVYRQGAGNTEAFF. The CDR3 nucleotides read TGTGCCAGCGTCTATCGACAGGGGGCAGGAAACACTGAAGCTTTCTTT. Filled out from reference TRBV7-2 and TRBJ1-1, the complete variable domain reads GAGVSQSPSNKVTEKGKDVELRCDPISGHTALYWYRQSLGQGLEFLIYFQGNSAPDKSGLPSDRFSAERTGGSVSTLTIQRTQQEDSAVYLCASVYRQGAGNTEAFFGQGTRLTVV.